What follows are 11 T cell receptor beta chains derived from one specimen sequenced in a study of T cells in localized non-small cell lung cancer. Clones were sequenced by immunoSEQ multiplex PCR, and TCRdb holds only the in-frame ones, with some missing. The table lists 45,000 to 50,000 clones, 70% to 90% of them singletons, with roughly 2.5% in the top ten. This material consisted of PBMCs, taken before any cancer treatment. All receptors derive from a man aged 35 to 70 with stage II lung adenocarcinoma.

The V call is TRBV19, the J call TRBJ2-2; D tentatively reads TRBD1 or TRBD2 (5 bases each). Germline V gene lookup returns CDR1 LNHDA and CDR2 SQIVND (reference sequence). The CDR3 length is 14 residues. V lost 2 bases, J lost 3 bases, and 7 bases lay in between. The CDR3 DNA sequence: TGTGCCAGTAGTATAATGGGGGACACCGGGGAGCTGTTTTTT. Amino acid sequence: CASSIMGDTGELFF.

The chain recombines TRBV9 with TRBJ2-3; tentatively, D is TRBD2 (6 bases). With 3 bases removed from V and 11 bases from J, the gap between germline ends came to 28 bases. Germline V gives CDR1 SGDLS, CDR2 YYNGEE. The CDR3 extends over 17 amino acids. The CDR3 spells CASSADGGVPGLVEQYF. CDR3 sequence (DNA): TGTGCCAGCAGCGCTGACGGAGGGGTCCCTGGGTTGGTGGAGCAGTATTTT.

The chain has TRBV12-5 and TRBJ2-3; possible D gene TRBD1, 6 bases. The germline V gene encodes CDR1 LGHNT and CDR2 FRNRAP. The CDR3 is 15 amino acids. Trimming stripped 5 bases from V and 5 bases from J, with 17 bases between. Here the CDR3 DNA reads TGTGCTAGTGGTCCGGGGACACCCGCGGGAGATACGCAGTATTTT. Translating it yields CASGPGTPAGDTQYF.

The V gene is TRBV4-1, the J gene TRBJ1-4; D possibly corresponds to TRBD1 (5 bases). The CDR3 runs to 16 residues. Germline V CDR1 and CDR2: MGHRA, YSYEKL. Trimming cost V 4 bases and J 2 bases, with 14 bases left between them. The CDR3 reads CASSPYSGITNEKLFF. CDR3 in DNA: TGCGCCAGCAGCCCCTATTCAGGGATCACTAATGAAAAACTGTTTTTT.

J is TRBJ1-1 and V is TRBV27; 7 nucleotides align to TRBD1. CDR1 MNHEY and CDR2 SMNVEV come from the germline V gene (reference sequence). V dropped 6 bases and J dropped 5; count of bases not matched to a gene: 18. The CDR3 extends over 17 amino acids. The CDR3 reads CASSPRGGVWAGTEAFF. Here the CDR3 DNA reads TGTGCCAGCAGCCCCAGGGGGGGCGTTTGGGCAGGGACTGAAGCTTTCTTT.

V gene TRBV2 combines with J gene TRBJ2-5; TRBD2 matches at 8 bases. The CDR3 spans 17 residues. V trimming: 2 bases; J trimming: 0 bases; junction bases outside the gene matches: 8. Per germline, CDR1 SNHLY and CDR2 FYNNEI. CDR3 in DNA: TGTGCCAGCAGTGAATTTATTACGGGGGGGTACCAAGAGACCCAGTACTTC. Protein product: CASSEFITGGYQETQYF.

The V gene is TRBV7-2, the J gene TRBJ2-5; TRBD1 might be the D (6 bases). Germline-derived CDR1 and CDR2 are SGHTA and FQGNSA. V lost 0 bases and J lost 8, with 10 bases in between. The CDR3 sequence is 13 residues long. The CDR3 DNA reads TGTGCCAGCAGCTTAGCACAGGGAGCCACCCAGTACTTC. Amino acid sequence: CASSLAQGATQYF.

The chain uses TRBV11-2 and TRBJ1-1; 8 bases map to TRBD1. V lost 4 bases, J lost 0 bases, and 7 bases stayed unmatched. Looked up from germline, CDR1 is SGHAT and CDR2 is FQNNGV. This CDR3 is built from 16 residues. The CDR3 sequence: CASSSFDRGMNTEAFF. The CDR3 nucleotides read TGTGCCAGCAGCTCCTTCGACAGGGGAATGAACACTGAAGCTTTCTTT.

The chain recombines TRBV2 with TRBJ1-4; tentatively, D is TRBD1 (5 bases). The CDR3 is made up of 15 amino acids. Trimming took 6 bases from V and 7 from J, leaving 18 bases between them. Per the germline V gene, CDR1 is SNHLY and CDR2 is FYNNEI. This CDR3 is CASRDAGGRGEKLFF. The CDR3 DNA follows: TGTGCCAGCAGGGACGCAGGAGGAAGGGGTGAAAAACTGTTTTTT.

This chain uses TRBV6-5 with TRBJ2-3; D remains ambiguous. V was shortened by 10 bases and J by 2 bases, with 19 bases between the two germline ends. CDR3 length: 15 residues. CDR1 and CDR2 from the germline V gene are MNHEY and SVGAGI. CDR3 DNA: TGTGCCACCCGAAGATGGGGTCATTTCACAGATACGCAGTATTTT. Protein product: CATRRWGHFTDTQYF.

The chain joins TRBV10-3 to TRBJ1-6; D is perhaps TRBD1 (5 bases). Germline V lookup: CDR1 ENHRY, CDR2 SYGVKD. There are 15 residues in the CDR3. V lost 4 bases, J lost 6 bases, and 13 bases lay in between. The CDR3 here is CAISANDGANSPLHF. CDR3 nucleotides: TGTGCCATCAGTGCCAACGACGGGGCTAATTCACCCCTCCACTTT.